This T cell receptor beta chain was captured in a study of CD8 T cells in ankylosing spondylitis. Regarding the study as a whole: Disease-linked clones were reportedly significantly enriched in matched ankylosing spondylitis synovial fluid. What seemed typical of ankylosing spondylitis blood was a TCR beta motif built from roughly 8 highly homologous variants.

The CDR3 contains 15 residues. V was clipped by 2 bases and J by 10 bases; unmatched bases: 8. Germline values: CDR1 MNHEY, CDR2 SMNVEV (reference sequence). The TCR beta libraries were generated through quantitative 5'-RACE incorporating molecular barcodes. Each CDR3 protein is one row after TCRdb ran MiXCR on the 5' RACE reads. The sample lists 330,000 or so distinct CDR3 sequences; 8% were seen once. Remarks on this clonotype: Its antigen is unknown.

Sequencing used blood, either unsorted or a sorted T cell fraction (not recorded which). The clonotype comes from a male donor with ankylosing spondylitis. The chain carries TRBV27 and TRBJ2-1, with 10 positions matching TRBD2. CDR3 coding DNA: TGTGCCAGCAGTTTAAGGCTAGCGGGAGTCGGGGAGCAGTTCTTC. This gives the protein CASSLRLAGVGEQFF.